These T cell receptor beta chains were read from a single sample in a study of blood T cells in healthy people across ages. TCRdb processed the 5' RACE reads anew with MiXCR; each CDR3 protein has one entry. The table has about 1.4 million distinct CDR3 sequences, approximately 59% seen once. Material for sequencing was blood. The source of these receptors is a man younger than 35 in good health. Both conserved end residues are part of each CDR3. The D gene is left open where the match is weak. Not every row has a clone size; where given, it reads once, few, many or a size class.

d_gene,j_gene,abundance,v_gene,CDR3aa,CDR3nt
.,TRBJ1-1,.,TRBV29-1,CSVDNGRNTEAFF,TGCAGCGTTGATAATGGGCGGAACACTGAAGCTTTCTTT
.,TRBJ2-7,.,TRBV20-1,CSARKRKDEQYF,TGCAGTGCTAGAAAAAGGAAGGACGAGCAGTACTTC
.,TRBJ2-7,.,TRBV6-2/TRBV6-3,CASSWSGDEQYF,TGTGCCAGCAGTTGGTCGGGGGACGAGCAGTACTTC
.,TRBJ1-5,.,TRBV10-3,CAISAGGDGQPQHF,TGTGCCATCAGTGCTGGGGGGGATGGTCAGCCCCAGCATTTT
.,TRBJ2-7,.,TRBV7-9,CASSPLEQGTTYEQYF,TGTGCCAGCAGCCCCTTAGAGCAGGGAACGACCTACGAGCAGTACTTC
.,TRBJ2-7,few,TRBV29-1,CSVEDPLHNEQYF,TGCAGCGTTGAAGATCCGTTACATAACGAGCAGTACTTC
.,TRBJ2-2,.,TRBV12-3/TRBV12-4,CASSFGPRELFF,TGTGCCAGCAGTTTCGGACCGAGGGAGCTGTTTTTT
TRBD1,TRBJ2-6,.,TRBV12-3/TRBV12-4,CASTQFPRDSYFSGANVLTF,TGTGCCAGCACCCAATTCCCCCGGGACAGCTATTTCTCTGGGGCCAACGTCCTGACTTTC
TRBD2,TRBJ2-1,few,TRBV4-1,CASSATSVEQFF,TGCGCCAGCAGCGCTACTAGCGTTGAGCAGTTCTTC
.,TRBJ2-7,.,TRBV29-1,CSVVGLGDYEQYF,TGCAGCGTTGTGGGGCTAGGCGACTACGAGCAGTACTTC
.,TRBJ2-1,few,TRBV7-9,CASSRTGTTNNEQFF,TGTGCCAGCAGCCGTACCGGGACAACAAACAATGAGCAGTTCTTC
.,TRBJ1-5,few,TRBV12-3/TRBV12-4,CAVGADQPQHF,TGTGCCGTTGGGGCAGATCAGCCCCAGCATTTT
.,TRBJ2-7,once,TRBV4-1,CASRTNTRGLPIEQYF,TGCGCCAGCAGGACCAATACCCGGGGCCTGCCCATCGAGCAGTACTTC
.,TRBJ2-7,few,TRBV29-1,CSAGRGVHEQYF,TGCAGCGCCGGACGGGGCGTCCACGAGCAGTACTTC
.,TRBJ2-3,.,TRBV6-5,CATPLAPGPLDTQYF,TGTGCCACCCCCTTAGCCCCGGGGCCTTTAGATACGCAGTATTTT
.,TRBJ2-1,few,TRBV5-1,CASSLGQTPGGDEQFF,TGCGCCAGCAGCTTGGGACAAACCCCGGGGGGCGATGAGCAGTTCTTC
.,TRBJ2-7,.,TRBV3-1,CASSLKKRVDEQYF,TGTGCCAGCAGCCTAAAGAAAAGAGTCGACGAGCAGTACTTC
.,TRBJ1-6,.,TRBV28,CASSGDTTSYNSPLHF,TGTGCCAGCAGTGGGGACACGACCTCCTATAATTCACCCCTCCACTTT
.,TRBJ2-7,.,TRBV4-2,CASSQGEAGVDEQYF,TGTGCCAGCAGCCAAGGGGAGGCAGGGGTAGACGAGCAGTACTTC
TRBD2,TRBJ2-3,.,TRBV20-1,CSATLAGAKDTQYF,TGCAGTGCTACACTAGCGGGGGCGAAAGATACGCAGTATTTT
.,TRBJ1-4,.,TRBV9,CASSQEANEKLFF,TGTGCCAGCAGCCAGGAGGCTAATGAAAAACTGTTTTTT
.,TRBJ1-2,.,TRBV7-2,CASSLEASANYGYTF,TGTGCCAGCAGCTTAGAGGCTTCAGCTAACTATGGCTACACCTTC
TRBD1,TRBJ2-7,few,TRBV3-1,CASSQGTGRASTCEQYF,TGTGCCAGCAGCCAAGGGACAGGGCGGGCTAGCACCTGCGAGCAGTACTTC
.,TRBJ1-2,.,TRBV7-9,CASSPVGEYGYTF,TGTGCCAGCAGCCCGGTGGGGGAATATGGCTACACCTTC
.,TRBJ1-6,.,TRBV28,CASSPGTHNSPLHF,TGTGCCAGCAGTCCCGGGACGCATAATTCACCCCTCCACTTT
.,TRBJ2-1,.,TRBV3-1,CASSQNPLRQSYNEQFF,TGTGCCAGCAGCCAAAACCCCCTCCGACAGTCCTACAATGAGCAGTTCTTC
.,TRBJ1-2,few,TRBV12-3/TRBV12-4,CASSQDRLLGYTF,TGTGCCAGCAGCCAAGACAGACTACTTGGCTACACCTTC
TRBD1,TRBJ2-1,.,TRBV29-1,CSAERAGTGSDEQFF,TGCAGCGCCGAGCGGGCCGGGACAGGGTCCGATGAGCAGTTCTTC
.,TRBJ2-2,few,TRBV29-1,CSVGLVDANTGELFF,TGCAGCGTTGGATTGGTGGACGCGAACACCGGGGAGCTGTTTTTT
.,TRBJ2-3,.,TRBV18,CASSPKYTDTQYF,TGTGCCAGCTCACCGAAATACACAGATACGCAGTATTTT
.,TRBJ2-3,.,TRBV9,CATARQGSPTDTQYF,TGTGCCACCGCCCGTCAGGGAAGCCCCACAGATACGCAGTATTTT
.,TRBJ2-7,few,TRBV7-2,CASSSNSGEQYF,TGTGCCAGCAGCTCCAACTCGGGCGAGCAGTACTTC
.,TRBJ1-4,.,TRBV7-2,CASSPTTAFNEKLFF,TGTGCCAGCAGCCCAACGACAGCCTTCAATGAAAAACTGTTTTTT
.,TRBJ2-7,.,TRBV3-1,CASSHFGSGDSYEQYF,TGTGCCAGCAGCCATTTTGGGAGCGGTGACTCCTACGAGCAGTACTTC
.,TRBJ2-5,.,TRBV4-3,CASAFGRNSPEQYF,TGCGCCAGCGCCTTTGGGCGGAACTCTCCAGAGCAGTACTTC
TRBD1,TRBJ2-5,.,TRBV5-1,CASSDTGGSETQYF,TGCGCCAGCAGCGATACAGGGGGCTCAGAGACCCAGTACTTC
.,TRBJ2-3,.,TRBV28,CASSQDIHTQYF,TGTGCCAGCAGCCAGGACATCCATACGCAGTATTTT